Given below is one T cell receptor beta chain in context. Its specificity is not known. This record comes from a study of cytomegalovirus exposure and HLA in healthy donors. The PCR employed 60 Vbeta primers together with 13 Jbeta primers. Study processing details: In a later analysis, of roughly 83 million unique beta chains, 9 million to 11 million appeared in at least two donors. Some clones are missing from TCRdb's copy, which holds only in-frame ones; the method was immunoSEQ multiplex PCR. The V and J calls and clone size were taken over from that table, and D and trimming were inferred from the DNA. Among around 200,000 clones listed, just under 85% were seen once. While unrecorded immune exposures were likely, the donors were nominally healthy when sampled. The study's findings and limits: Common viral pathogens were later found to be apparently linked to several of the most significant clusters. Researchers catalogued approximately 170 TCR beta chains as cytomegalovirus-associated.

This sequence originates from a woman aged 40 to 49 in good health and CMV-seronegative. Input material: PBMCs.

Here the CDR3 DNA reads TGTGCTAGTGGCCGACCCGAAGTACTATATGGCTACACCTTC. Translated, it gives CASGRPEVLYGYTF. The chain uses TRBV12-5 and TRBJ1-2; D not certain. Trimming shortened V by 6 bases and J by 5 bases, and 16 bases separated the two germline ends. The CDR3 contains 14 residues. CDR1 and CDR2 (germline): LGHNT, FRNRAP. The entire variable domain, with the rest obtained from reference TRBV12-5 and TRBJ1-2, is as follows: DARVTQTPRHKVTEMGQEVTMRCQPILGHNTVFWYRQTMMQGLELLAYFRNRAPLDDSGMPKDRFSAEMPDATLATLKIQPSEPRDSAVYFCASGRPEVLYGYTFGSGTRLTVV.